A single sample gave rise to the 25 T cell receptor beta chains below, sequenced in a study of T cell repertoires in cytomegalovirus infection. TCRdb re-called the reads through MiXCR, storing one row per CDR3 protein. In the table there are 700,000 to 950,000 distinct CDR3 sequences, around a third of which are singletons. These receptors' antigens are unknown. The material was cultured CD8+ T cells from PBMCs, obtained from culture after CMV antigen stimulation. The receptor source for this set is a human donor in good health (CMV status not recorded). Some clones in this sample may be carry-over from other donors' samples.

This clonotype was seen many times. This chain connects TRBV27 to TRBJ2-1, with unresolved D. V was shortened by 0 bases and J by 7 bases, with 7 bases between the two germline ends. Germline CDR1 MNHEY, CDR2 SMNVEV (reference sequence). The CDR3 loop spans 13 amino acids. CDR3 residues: CASSLSNRNEQFF. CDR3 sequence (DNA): TGTGCCAGCAGTTTATCGAATAGGAATGAGCAGTTCTTC.

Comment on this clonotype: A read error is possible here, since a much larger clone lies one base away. DNA for the CDR3: TGTGCCAGCAGCGAAAAACGCAGGATTTCTGGGGCCAACGTCCTGACTTTC. Translated, it gives CASSEKRRISGANVLTF. The V call is TRBV7-6, the J call TRBJ2-6; no reliable D call. V dropped 5 bases and J dropped 1 base, with 15 bases sitting between them. There are 17 residues in the CDR3. CDR1 SGHVS and CDR2 FNYEAQ come from the germline V gene.

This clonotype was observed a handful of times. CDR3 amino acids: CASRITDEGQPQHF. For the CDR3, the DNA is TGTGCCAGCAGAATTACGGACGAAGGACAGCCCCAGCATTTT. This chain uses TRBV12-3 or TRBV12-4 with TRBJ1-5; no clear D. V was clipped by 6 bases and J by 7 bases, with 16 bases between them. This CDR3 is built from 14 residues.

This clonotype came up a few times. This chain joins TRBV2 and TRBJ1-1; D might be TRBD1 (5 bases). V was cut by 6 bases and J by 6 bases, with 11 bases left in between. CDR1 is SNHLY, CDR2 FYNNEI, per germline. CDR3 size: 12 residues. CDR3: CASSETEPEAFF. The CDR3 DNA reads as TGTGCCAGCAGCGAGACAGAACCTGAAGCTTTCTTT.

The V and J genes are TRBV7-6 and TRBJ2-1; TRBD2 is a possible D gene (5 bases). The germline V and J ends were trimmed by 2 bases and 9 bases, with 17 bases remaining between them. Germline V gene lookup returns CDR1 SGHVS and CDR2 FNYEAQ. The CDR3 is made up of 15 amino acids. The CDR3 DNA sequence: TGTGCCAGCAGCTTAACTGGTCCGGGGAGAGGTGAGCAGTTCTTC. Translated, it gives CASSLTGPGRGEQFF.

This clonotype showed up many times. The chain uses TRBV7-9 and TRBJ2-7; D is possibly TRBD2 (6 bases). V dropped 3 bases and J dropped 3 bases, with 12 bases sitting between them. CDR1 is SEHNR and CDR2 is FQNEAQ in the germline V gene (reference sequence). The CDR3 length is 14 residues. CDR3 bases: TGTGCCAGCAGCTTTGCGGGACGGGACTACGAGCAGTACGTC. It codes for CASSFAGRDYEQYV.

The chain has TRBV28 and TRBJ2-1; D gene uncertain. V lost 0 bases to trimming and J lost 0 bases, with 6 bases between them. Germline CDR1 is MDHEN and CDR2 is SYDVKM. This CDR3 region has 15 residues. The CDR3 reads CASSLWGSSYNEQFF. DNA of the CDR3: TGTGCCAGCAGTTTATGGGGCAGCTCCTACAATGAGCAGTTCTTC.

The CDR3 sequence: CASSSLSGVYEQYF. As DNA, the CDR3 is TGTGCCAGCAGTTCTTTATCGGGGGTTTACGAGCAGTACTTC. The chain couples TRBV6-5 to TRBJ2-7; possible D gene TRBD2, 6 bases. Germline-derived CDR1 and CDR2 are MNHEY and SVGAGI. Trimming stripped 4 bases from V and 4 bases from J, with 14 bases between. The CDR3 length is 14 residues.

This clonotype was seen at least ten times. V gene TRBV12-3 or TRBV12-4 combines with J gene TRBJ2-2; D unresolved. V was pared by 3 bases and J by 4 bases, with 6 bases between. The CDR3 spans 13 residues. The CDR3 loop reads CASSLSSTGELFF. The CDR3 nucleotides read TGTGCCAGCAGTTTGTCATCCACCGGGGAGCTGTTTTTT.

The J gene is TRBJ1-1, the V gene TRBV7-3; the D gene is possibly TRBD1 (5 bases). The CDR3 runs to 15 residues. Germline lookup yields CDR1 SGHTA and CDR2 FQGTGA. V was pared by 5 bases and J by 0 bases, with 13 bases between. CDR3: CASSLYRTMNTEAFF. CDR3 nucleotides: TGTGCCAGCAGCCTATACAGGACTATGAACACTGAAGCTTTCTTT.

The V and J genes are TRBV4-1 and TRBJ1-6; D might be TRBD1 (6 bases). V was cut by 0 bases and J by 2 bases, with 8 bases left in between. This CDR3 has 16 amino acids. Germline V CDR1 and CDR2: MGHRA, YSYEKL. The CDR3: CASSQERGAYNSPLHF. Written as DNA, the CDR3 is TGCGCCAGCAGCCAAGAGAGGGGGGCCTATAATTCACCCCTCCACTTT.

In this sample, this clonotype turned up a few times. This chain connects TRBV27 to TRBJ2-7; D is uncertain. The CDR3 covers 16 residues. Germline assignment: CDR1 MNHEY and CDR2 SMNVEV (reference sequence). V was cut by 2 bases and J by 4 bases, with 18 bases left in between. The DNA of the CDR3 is TGTGCCAGCAGTTTACCCACCCGGACGGCTACATACGAGCAGTACGTC. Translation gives CASSLPTRTATYEQYV.

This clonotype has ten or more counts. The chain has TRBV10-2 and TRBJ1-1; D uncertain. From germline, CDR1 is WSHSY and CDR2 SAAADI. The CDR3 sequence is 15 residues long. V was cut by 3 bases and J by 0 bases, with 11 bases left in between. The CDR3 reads CASSDRLGLNTEAFF. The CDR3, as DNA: TGCGCCAGCAGTGATCGCCTAGGATTGAACACTGAAGCTTTCTTT.

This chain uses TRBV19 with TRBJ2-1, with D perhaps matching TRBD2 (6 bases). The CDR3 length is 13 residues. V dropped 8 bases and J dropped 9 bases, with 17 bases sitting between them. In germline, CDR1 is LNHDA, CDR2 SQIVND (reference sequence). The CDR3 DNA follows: TGTGCCAGTGGGGACTTCAGTTTGGGTGAGCAGTTCTTC. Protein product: CASGDFSLGEQFF.

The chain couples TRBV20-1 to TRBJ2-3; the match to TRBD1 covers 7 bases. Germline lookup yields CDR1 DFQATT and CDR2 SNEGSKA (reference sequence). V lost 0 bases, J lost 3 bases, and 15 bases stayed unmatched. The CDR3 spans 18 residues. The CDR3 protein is CSARDIGDWTGGTDTQYF. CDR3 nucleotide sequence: TGCAGTGCTAGAGACATTGGAGACTGGACAGGAGGAACAGATACGCAGTATTTT.

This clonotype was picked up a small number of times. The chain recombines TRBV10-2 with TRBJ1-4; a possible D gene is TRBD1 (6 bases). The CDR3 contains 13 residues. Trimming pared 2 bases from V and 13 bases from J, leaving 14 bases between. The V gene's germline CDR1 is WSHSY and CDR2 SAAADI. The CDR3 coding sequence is TGCGCCAGCAGTGAGGGGGGGGCAGACGGACTGTTTTTT. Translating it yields CASSEGGADGLFF.

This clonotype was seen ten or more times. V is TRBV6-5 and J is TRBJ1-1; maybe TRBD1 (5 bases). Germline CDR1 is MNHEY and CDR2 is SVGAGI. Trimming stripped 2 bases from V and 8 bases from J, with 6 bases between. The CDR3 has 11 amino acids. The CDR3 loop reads CASSYGGEAFF. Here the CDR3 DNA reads TGTGCCAGCAGTTACGGGGGGGAAGCTTTCTTT.

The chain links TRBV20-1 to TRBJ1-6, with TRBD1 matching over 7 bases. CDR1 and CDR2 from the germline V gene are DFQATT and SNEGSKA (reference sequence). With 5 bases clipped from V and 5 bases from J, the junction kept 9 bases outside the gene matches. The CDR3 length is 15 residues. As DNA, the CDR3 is TGCAGTGCTGGATCCGGGACAGCAAATAATTCACCCCTCCACTTT. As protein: CSAGSGTANNSPLHF.

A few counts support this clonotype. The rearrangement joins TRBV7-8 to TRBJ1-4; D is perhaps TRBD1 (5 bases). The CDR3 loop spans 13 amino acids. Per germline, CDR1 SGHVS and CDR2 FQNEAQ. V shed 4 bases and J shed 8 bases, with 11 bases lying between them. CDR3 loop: CASSSGPKEKLFF. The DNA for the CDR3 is TGTGCCAGCAGCTCGGGACCGAAGGAAAAACTGTTTTTT.

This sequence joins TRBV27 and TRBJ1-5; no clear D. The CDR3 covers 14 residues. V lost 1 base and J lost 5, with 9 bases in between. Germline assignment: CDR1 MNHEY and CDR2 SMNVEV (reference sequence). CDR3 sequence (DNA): TGTGCCAGCAGTTTATTATCCACAGATCAGCCCCAGCATTTT. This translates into CASSLLSTDQPQHF.

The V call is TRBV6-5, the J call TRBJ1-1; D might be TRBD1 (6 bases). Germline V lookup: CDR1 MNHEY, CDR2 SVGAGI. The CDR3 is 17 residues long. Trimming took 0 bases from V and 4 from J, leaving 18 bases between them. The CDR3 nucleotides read TGTGCCAGCAGTTACTCGTGGGGGGCAGGCCTGGGCACTGAAGCTTTCTTT. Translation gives CASSYSWGAGLGTEAFF.

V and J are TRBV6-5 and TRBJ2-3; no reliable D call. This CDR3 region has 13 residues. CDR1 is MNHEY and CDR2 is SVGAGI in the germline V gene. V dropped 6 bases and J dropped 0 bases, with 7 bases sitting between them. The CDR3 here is CASSLQSTDTQYF. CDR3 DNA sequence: TGTGCCAGCAGCCTTCAAAGCACAGATACGCAGTATTTT.

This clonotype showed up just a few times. The DNA of the CDR3 is TGTGCTAGTGGTTTGGTAGACAGGGGGAGGGAAGCTTTCTTT. Protein product: CASGLVDRGREAFF. This chain links TRBV12-5 with TRBJ1-1; 9 nucleotides align to TRBD1. V lost 0 bases, J lost 8 bases, and 4 bases stayed unmatched. Germline-derived CDR1 and CDR2 are LGHNT and FRNRAP. The CDR3 has 14 amino acids.

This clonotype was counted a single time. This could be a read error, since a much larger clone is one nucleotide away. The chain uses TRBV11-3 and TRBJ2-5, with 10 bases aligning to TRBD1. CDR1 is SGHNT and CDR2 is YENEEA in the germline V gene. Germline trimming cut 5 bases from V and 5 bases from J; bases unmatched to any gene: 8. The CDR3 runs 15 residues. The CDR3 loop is CASSAGTGDAETQYF. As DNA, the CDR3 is TGTGCCAGCAGCGCAGGGACAGGGGACGCGGAGACCCAGTACTTC.

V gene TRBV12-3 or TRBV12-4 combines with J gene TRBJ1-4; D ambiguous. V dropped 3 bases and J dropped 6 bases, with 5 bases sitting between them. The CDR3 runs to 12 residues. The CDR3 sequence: CASSFIHEKLFF. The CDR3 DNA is TGTGCCAGCAGTTTTATCCATGAAAAACTGTTTTTT.